Shown below are 6 T cell receptor beta chains from a single sample sequenced in a study of T cell responses to AZD1222 COVID-19 vaccine. Clones were read by immunoSEQ multiplex PCR, and TCRdb kept only the in-frame ones, dropping some. The data show 100,000 to 150,000 clones, roughly 85% seen once. Sequencing was performed on peripheral blood, taken on day 0 of AZD1222 vaccination. These receptors were collected from an adult in good health.

The V and J genes are TRBV7-8 and TRBJ2-1; TRBD2 aligns across 8 bases. V gave up 2 bases and J gave up 5 bases; unmatched junction bases: 5. Germline V CDR1 and CDR2: SGHVS, FQNEAQ. This CDR3 comprises 15 residues. The CDR3 loop is CASSLSGRNDNEQFF. CDR3 DNA: TGTGCCAGCAGCTTAAGCGGGAGAAACGACAATGAGCAGTTCTTC.

This clone was seen a few times. This chain uses TRBV14 with TRBJ2-3, with a weak D call TRBD2 (5 bases). The V end was cut by 5 bases, the J end by 3 bases, with 15 bases between. The CDR3 contains 15 residues. The germline V gene encodes CDR1 SGHDN and CDR2 FVKESK. Here the CDR3 reads CASSSLTSLTDTQYF. The CDR3 region has the DNA TGTGCCAGCAGCTCGCTTACTAGTCTGACAGATACGCAGTATTTT.

The chain recombines TRBV5-6 with TRBJ1-3, with 7 bases aligning to TRBD1. The length of the CDR3 is 13 residues. V lost 5 bases, J lost 4 bases, and 3 bases stayed unmatched. The V gene's germline CDR1 is SGHDT and CDR2 YYEEEE. DNA of the CDR3: TGTGCCAGCAGTGGGACAGTGGGAAACACCATATATTTT. It specifies CASSGTVGNTIYF.

The V gene is TRBV18, the J gene TRBJ1-1; D gene ambiguous. The CDR3 runs to 21 residues. Germline V CDR1 and CDR2: KGHSH, LQKENI. The V end was cut by 0 bases, the J end by 3 bases, with 29 bases between. The CDR3 DNA reads TGTGCCAGCTCACCACCGCCTTTGCGGTCACGGGGAGCGTTGTGGGACACTGAAGCTTTCTTT. It specifies CASSPPPLRSRGALWDTEAFF.

This clone was observed a handful of times. CDR3 DNA sequence: TGTGCCAGCAGCCGGGGACAGAGGACTGAAGCTTTCTTT. It yields the protein CASSRGQRTEAFF. The rearrangement joins TRBV5-4 to TRBJ1-1; 7 positions agree with TRBD1. The V gene's germline CDR1 is SGHNT and CDR2 YYREEE (reference sequence). The length of the CDR3 is 13 residues. V shed 4 bases and J 5 bases; nucleotides not matched to a gene: 5.

The chain joins TRBV7-8 to TRBJ2-3, with a tentative D call TRBD1 (6 bases). V was cut by 1 base and J by 7 bases, with 18 bases left in between. Germline CDR1 SGHVS, CDR2 FQNEAQ. The CDR3 runs to 16 residues. CDR3 sequence reads: CASSLGSQGLLHTQYF. DNA of the CDR3: TGTGCCAGCAGCTTAGGGAGCCAGGGGCTTCTACATACGCAGTATTTT.